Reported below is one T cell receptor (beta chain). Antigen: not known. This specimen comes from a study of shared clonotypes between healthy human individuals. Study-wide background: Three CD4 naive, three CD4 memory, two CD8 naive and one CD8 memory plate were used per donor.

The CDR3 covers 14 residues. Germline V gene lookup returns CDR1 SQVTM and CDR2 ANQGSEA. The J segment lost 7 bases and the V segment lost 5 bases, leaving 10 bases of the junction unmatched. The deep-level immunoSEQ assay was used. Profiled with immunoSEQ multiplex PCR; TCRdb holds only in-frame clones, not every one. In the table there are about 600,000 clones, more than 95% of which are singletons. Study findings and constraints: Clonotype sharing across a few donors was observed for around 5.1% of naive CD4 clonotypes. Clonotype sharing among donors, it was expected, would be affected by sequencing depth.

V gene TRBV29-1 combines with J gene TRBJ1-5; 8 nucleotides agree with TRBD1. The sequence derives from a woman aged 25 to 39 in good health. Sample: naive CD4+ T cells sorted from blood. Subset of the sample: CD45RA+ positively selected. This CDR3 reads CSVSAGTGQQPQHF. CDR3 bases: TGCAGCGTTTCAGCCGGGACAGGTCAGCAGCCCCAGCATTTT. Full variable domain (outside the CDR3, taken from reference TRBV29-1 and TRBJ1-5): SAVISQKPSRDICQRGTSLTIQCQVDSQVTMMFWYRQQPGQSLTLIATANQGSEATYESGFVIDKFPISRPNLTFSTLTVSNMSPEDSSIYLCSVSAGTGQQPQHFGDGTRLSIL.